This T cell receptor (beta chain) stems from a study of beta chain features in type 1 diabetes. Study-level results: TCRB CDR3s were moderately but significantly shorter in Type 1 diabetes patients in all four CD4+ subsets. Whatever favoring of shorter templates PCR might show would apply equally to patients and controls.

Sequencing targeted expressed TCRB transcripts, as all isolated RNA had been reverse transcribed. The assay was immunoSEQ multiplex PCR, and TCRdb's table has in-frame clones only and misses some. The data contain under 300,000 clones, about 14% of them seen just once; the ten biggest clones take up roughly 0.019%. V shed 5 bases and J 4 bases; nucleotides not matched to a gene: 6. This CDR3 has 14 amino acids. Germline-derived CDR1 and CDR2 are SGHNT and YENEEA. This clone was seen more than once but under ten times. Its specificity is unknown. This rearrangement joins TRBV11-3 to TRBJ2-3; 7 positions agree with TRBD2. The sequence was obtained from a man aged 25 to 40 with type 1 diabetes. Sequences were obtained from naive CD4+ T cells from blood. The CDR3 here is CASSMRGTSDTQYF. DNA for the CDR3: TGTGCCAGCAGCATGCGGGGGACCTCAGATACGCAGTATTTT.